The 32 T cell receptor beta chains presented below share a single source sample, sequenced in a study of blood T cell repertoires in COVID-19. The data were produced by immunoSEQ multiplex PCR, yet TCRdb's version contains in-frame clones alone and is incomplete. Here the sample spans fewer than 25,000 clones, about nine tenths being singletons. Sequenced: peripheral blood. The receptor source for this set is a human donor with active COVID-19. The donor label of this sample is uncertain.

The chain couples TRBV14 to TRBJ2-3; D perhaps matches TRBD1 (5 bases). The length of the CDR3 is 13 residues. Germline assignment: CDR1 SGHDN and CDR2 FVKESK. V was trimmed by 4 bases and J by 3 bases, leaving 8 bases between them. CDR3 sequence: CASSPSGTDTQYF. The CDR3 DNA is TGTGCCAGCAGCCCATCAGGGACAGATACGCAGTATTTT. Looking up the rest from reference TRBV14 and TRBJ2-3 gives the full variable domain: EAGVTQFPSHSVIEKGQTVTLRCDPISGHDNLYWYRRVMGKEIKFLLHFVKESKQDESGMPNNRFLAERTGGTYSTLKVQPAELEDSGVYFCASSPSGTDTQYFGPGTRLTVL.

This chain joins TRBV5-4 and TRBJ2-7; maybe TRBD1 (5 bases). CDR1 SGHNT and CDR2 YYREEE come from the germline V gene (reference sequence). The CDR3 is 13 amino acids. V gave up 4 bases and J gave up 2 bases, with 10 bases separating them. CDR3 nucleotides: TGTGCCAGCAGCGTGGACACAACCTACGAGCAGTACTTC. It yields the protein CASSVDTTYEQYF.

The gene calls are TRBV28 and TRBJ1-2, with TRBD1 as a possible D gene (6 bases). CDR3 length: 15 amino acids. The V gene lost 6 bases and the J gene lost 4 bases, with 18 bases spanning the gap. Germline CDR1 is MDHEN and CDR2 is SYDVKM. This CDR3 is CASSLSGGASYGYTF. Written as DNA, the CDR3 is TGTGCCAGCAGCCTATCGGGGGGCGCAAGCTATGGCTACACCTTC.

This chain uses TRBV27 with TRBJ2-7; 7 nucleotides line up with TRBD2. This CDR3 comprises 17 residues. V lost 7 bases, J lost 5 bases, and 20 bases stayed unmatched. Germline assignment: CDR1 MNHEY and CDR2 SMNVEV (reference sequence). This CDR3 is CASMDGKARGISDEQYF. The CDR3, as DNA: TGTGCCAGCATGGATGGGAAAGCGCGGGGGATAAGCGACGAGCAGTACTTC.

The chain couples TRBV4-2 to TRBJ2-3; perhaps TRBD1 as D (6 bases). Trimming cost V 1 base and J 4 bases, with 12 bases left between them. Germline V CDR1 and CDR2: LGHNA, YNFKEQ. The CDR3 extends over 15 amino acids. This CDR3 is CASSQADSGPDTQYF. The CDR3 DNA sequence: TGTGCCAGCAGCCAAGCGGACAGTGGGCCAGATACGCAGTATTTT.

This chain connects TRBV9 to TRBJ2-7; TRBD2 matches at 7 bases. This CDR3 contains 15 residues. Germline-derived CDR1 and CDR2 are SGDLS and YYNGEE. V shed 2 bases and J 2 bases; nucleotides not matched to a gene: 7. CDR3 DNA sequence: TGTGCCAGCAGCGTCGACGGGAGGATGGCCTACGAGCAGTACTTC. Translating it yields CASSVDGRMAYEQYF.

This clone was picked up one time. J is TRBJ1-1 and V is TRBV19; D is unresolved. Germline CDR1 and CDR2: LNHDA and SQIVND (reference sequence). Trimming shortened V by 2 bases and J by 0 bases, and 7 bases separated the two germline ends. The CDR3 length is 14 residues. Here the CDR3 DNA reads TGTGCCAGTAGTATAAGTAGAATGAACACTGAAGCTTTCTTT. The encoded protein is CASSISRMNTEAFF.

The chain is built from TRBV3-1 (or the pseudogene TRBV3-2) and TRBJ1-4, with TRBD1 identical over 8 bases. With 2 bases clipped from V and 5 bases from J, the junction kept 16 bases outside the gene matches. The CDR3 contains 19 residues. Germline loops: CDR1 LGHDT, CDR2 YNNKEL (reference sequence). CDR3 DNA sequence: TGTGCCAGCAGCCAAAGGCACGGTCAGGGGGCTGCTCCAAATGAAAAACTGTTTTTT. Translation gives CASSQRHGQGAAPNEKLFF.

Turning to this clone: The sample contains more than one DNA sequence encoding this CDR3. This chain connects TRBV5-1 to TRBJ2-5, with D possibly matching TRBD2 (6 bases). V lost 0 bases to trimming and J lost 0 bases, with 9 bases between them. This CDR3 has 15 residues. Germline CDR1 reads SGHRS; CDR2 reads YFSETQ. CDR3 DNA: TGCGCCAGCAGCTTGGTAGGGGACTACCAAGAGACCCAGTACTTC. Translating it yields CASSLVGDYQETQYF.

V and J are TRBV5-1 and TRBJ2-2, with D perhaps matching TRBD1 (5 bases). Trimming pared 0 bases from V and 0 bases from J, leaving 9 bases between. Germline CDR1 is SGHRS and CDR2 is YFSETQ. The CDR3 runs to 16 residues. DNA for the CDR3: TGCGCCAGCAGCTTGGGACAGCCGACGAACACCGGGGAGCTGTTTTTT. It is translated as CASSLGQPTNTGELFF.

The chain is built from TRBV3-1 (or the pseudogene TRBV3-2) and TRBJ2-7, with 7 positions matching TRBD1. Germline CDR1 reads LGHDT; CDR2 reads YNNKEL (reference sequence). V lost 6 bases and J lost 3; bases outside the gene matches: 8. The CDR3 loop spans 14 amino acids. The CDR3 reads CASSQTGLGYEQYF. The CDR3 DNA reads TGTGCCAGCAGTCAGACAGGGTTGGGCTACGAGCAGTACTTC.

V gene TRBV13 combines with J gene TRBJ2-1; 13 bases line up with TRBD2. The CDR3 runs to 16 residues. The trim removed 3 bases at V and 6 bases at J, leaving 5 bases unmatched. The V gene's germline CDR1 is PRHDT and CDR2 FYEKMQ (reference sequence). This CDR3 reads CASSFWTSGSRNEQFF. The CDR3 nucleotides read TGTGCCAGCAGCTTCTGGACTAGCGGGAGTCGCAATGAGCAGTTCTTC.

The V gene is TRBV7-8, the J gene TRBJ2-1, with TRBD2 matching over 8 bases. This CDR3 has 18 amino acids. V lost 8 bases to trimming and J lost 0 bases; unmatched junction nucleotides: 15. Germline V CDR1 and CDR2: SGHVS, FQNEAQ. The CDR3 sequence: CASRGPGLAPLSYNEQFF. For the CDR3, the DNA is TGTGCCAGCCGGGGGCCCGGACTAGCTCCCCTCTCCTACAATGAGCAGTTCTTC. Full variable domain (outside the CDR3, taken from reference TRBV7-8 and TRBJ2-1): GAGVSQSPRYKVAKRGQDVALRCDPISGHVSLFWYQQALGQGPEFLTYFQNEAQLDKSGLPSDRFFAERPEGSVSTLKIQRTQQEDSAVYLCASRGPGLAPLSYNEQFFGPGTRLTVL.

The chain carries TRBV7-2 and TRBJ1-5; the D gene is possibly TRBD1 (6 bases). Per the germline V gene, CDR1 is SGHTA and CDR2 is FQGNSA. This CDR3 contains 15 residues. The germline V and J ends were trimmed by 1 base and 7 bases, with 14 bases remaining between them. The CDR3 bases are TGTGCCAGCAGCTTAGTTGCGGGGGCACGACAGCCCCAGCATTTT. Its protein is CASSLVAGARQPQHF.

The chain has TRBV7-9 and TRBJ1-2; 8 bases map to TRBD1. The germline V gene encodes CDR1 SEHNR and CDR2 FQNEAQ (reference sequence). The CDR3 runs 14 residues. V shed 5 bases, J shed 2 bases, and the junction held 4 bases outside the gene matches. CDR3 region: CASSTGQGNYGYTF. Written as DNA, the CDR3 is TGTGCCAGCAGCACCGGACAGGGAAACTATGGCTACACCTTC.

The chain employs TRBV6-1 and TRBJ1-1, with 8 bases matching TRBD1. Germline loops: CDR1 MNHNS, CDR2 SASEGT. There are 15 residues in the CDR3. Trimming cost V 2 bases and J 2 bases; bases outside gene matches: 4. For the CDR3, the DNA is TGTGCCAGCAGTGAATATACAGGGGGAAACACTGAAGCTTTCTTT. It encodes CASSEYTGGNTEAFF.

This chain connects TRBV9 to TRBJ2-7; the D gene is possibly TRBD1 (6 bases). Germline V CDR1 and CDR2: SGDLS, YYNGEE. With 4 bases removed from V and 3 bases from J, the gap between germline ends came to 17 bases. This CDR3 comprises 15 residues. The CDR3 DNA sequence: TGTGCCAGCAGCCCCCAGGGGTTGTCCCTCTACGAGCAGTACTTC. Amino acids: CASSPQGLSLYEQYF. Full variable domain (remainder filled in from reference TRBV9 and TRBJ2-7): DSGVTQTPKHLITATGQRVTLRCSPRSGDLSVYWYQQSLDQGLQFLIQYYNGEERAKGNILERFSAQQFPDLHSELNLSSLELGDSALYFCASSPQGLSLYEQYFGPGTRLTVT.

The genes are TRBV5-1 and TRBJ1-4, with 7 bases lining up with TRBD1. From germline, CDR1 is SGHRS and CDR2 YFSETQ. This CDR3 region has 14 residues. The junction had 4 bases not matched to a gene; V was cut back by 1 base and J by 7 bases. The CDR3: CASSLRDRGEKLFF. CDR3 bases: TGCGCCAGCAGCTTGAGGGACAGAGGTGAAAAACTGTTTTTT.

This sequence joins TRBV5-6 and TRBJ2-7; maybe TRBD1 (6 bases). CDR3 size: 14 residues. Trimming removed 2 bases from V and 4 bases from J, with 13 bases in between. From germline, CDR1 is SGHDT and CDR2 YYEEEE. For the CDR3, the DNA is TGTGCCAGCAGCTTATCAGGGGTAAAATACGAGCAGTACTTC. Residues: CASSLSGVKYEQYF. The entire variable domain, with the rest obtained from reference TRBV5-6 and TRBJ2-7, is as follows: DAGVTQSPTHLIKTRGQQVTLRCSPKSGHDTVSWYQQALGQGPQFIFQYYEEEERQRGNFPDRFSGHQFPNYSSELNVNALLLGDSALYLCASSLSGVKYEQYFGPGTRLTVT.

The J gene is TRBJ2-2, the V gene TRBV7-3; 8 bases fit TRBD2. The CDR3 has 15 residues. The germline V gene encodes CDR1 SGHTA and CDR2 FQGTGA. With 4 bases clipped from V and 4 bases from J, the junction kept 5 bases outside the gene matches. CDR3: CASSSRAGVTGELFF. CDR3 nucleotides: TGTGCCAGCAGCTCCCGAGCGGGGGTCACCGGGGAGCTGTTTTTT.

The chain couples TRBV20-1 to TRBJ2-1, with 12 bases aligning to TRBD2. Looked up from germline, CDR1 is DFQATT and CDR2 is SNEGSKA (reference sequence). The CDR3 spans 16 residues. V lost 3 bases, J lost 5 bases, and 8 bases stayed unmatched. CDR3 DNA: TGCAGTGCTAGTAAGGCTAGCGGGAGGGAAAACAATGAGCAGTTCTTC. It specifies CSASKASGRENNEQFF.

The gene calls are TRBV2 and TRBJ2-7, with a tentative D call TRBD2 (6 bases). The germline V gene has CDR1 SNHLY and CDR2 FYNNEI. CDR3 length: 15 residues. The V and J ends lost 2 bases and 2 bases respectively, with 13 bases between them. The CDR3 DNA reads as TGTGCCAGCAGTGAAATGGTGGGAGGAGCCTACGAGCAGTACTTC. It yields the protein CASSEMVGGAYEQYF.

The genes are TRBV5-4 and TRBJ1-1; maybe TRBD1 (6 bases). CDR3 length: 14 amino acids. The germline V gene has CDR1 SGHNT and CDR2 YYREEE (reference sequence). Trimming took off 1 base at V and 0 bases at J, with 7 bases between the two ends. The CDR3 protein is CASSLTGMNTEAFF. In DNA form, the CDR3 reads TGTGCCAGCAGCTTGACAGGGATGAACACTGAAGCTTTCTTT.

CDR3 sequence (DNA): TGTGCCAGCCCCCGGACTAGCGGGCCTTACAATGAGCAGTTCTTC. Its translation is CASPRTSGPYNEQFF. V usage is TRBV6-4 and J usage is TRBJ2-1; 11 nucleotides match TRBD2. The germline CDR1 and CDR2 sequences are MRHNA and SNTAGT. The length of the CDR3 is 15 residues. V trimming: 8 bases; J trimming: 4 bases; junction bases outside the gene matches: 7.

This rearrangement joins TRBV11-3 to TRBJ2-1, with 10 bases matching TRBD2. The CDR3 consists of 15 residues. Germline trimming cut 6 bases from V and 6 bases from J; bases unmatched to any gene: 8. CDR1 SGHNT and CDR2 YENEEA come from the germline V gene. CDR3: CASRPLAGVVNEQFF. CDR3 in DNA: TGTGCCAGCAGACCTCTAGCGGGAGTTGTCAATGAGCAGTTCTTC.

The rearrangement links TRBV3-1 (or the pseudogene TRBV3-2) to TRBJ2-1; unclear D gene. Germline CDR1 LGHDT, CDR2 YNNKEL (reference sequence). Trimming left V 4 bases short and J 6 bases short, with 16 bases between. The CDR3 loop spans 15 amino acids. This CDR3 reads CASSRESNSLNEQFF. The CDR3 DNA reads as TGTGCCAGCAGCCGAGAGTCTAACTCACTCAATGAGCAGTTCTTC.

This clone has a handful of counts. CDR3 residues: CATPEGAGTDTQYF. Written as DNA, the CDR3 is TGTGCCACACCCGAGGGGGCAGGCACAGATACGCAGTATTTT. This chain joins TRBV24-1 and TRBJ2-3, with 7 bases fitting TRBD1. CDR1 and CDR2 from the germline V gene are KGHDR and SFDVKD. With V trimmed by 10 bases and J by 1 base, 7 bases remained unmatched. The CDR3 loop spans 14 amino acids.

The chain links TRBV28 to TRBJ1-1; D not resolved. The CDR3 loop spans 14 amino acids. From germline, CDR1 is MDHEN and CDR2 SYDVKM. The germline V and J ends were trimmed by 2 bases and 0 bases, with 7 bases remaining between them. CDR3 bases: TGTGCCAGCAGTTTAACTTTCATGAACACTGAAGCTTTCTTT. Protein: CASSLTFMNTEAFF.

As to this clone: At one end, the junction sequence differs from germline, possibly due to a read error. The chain has TRBV7-7 and TRBJ2-6; 8 nucleotides line up with TRBD1. Germline CDR1 and CDR2: SSHAT and FNYEAQ (reference sequence). The CDR3 totals 18 residues. CDR3 region: CASSLQGDTSPGANVLTF. CDR3 sequence (DNA): TGTGCTAGCAGCTTACAGGGGGATACTAGCCCTGGGGCCAACGTCCTGACTTTC.

The chain links TRBV27 to TRBJ2-7; a weak D match, TRBD1 (5 bases). The CDR3 totals 14 residues. CDR1 MNHEY and CDR2 SMNVEV come from the germline V gene (reference sequence). V dropped 5 bases and J dropped 2 bases, with 13 bases sitting between them. CDR3 sequence reads: CASSPLDSTYEQYF. The CDR3 DNA follows: TGTGCCAGCAGTCCCTTAGACAGTACCTACGAGCAGTACTTC.

The J gene is TRBJ1-1, the V gene TRBV12-3 or TRBV12-4; D is perhaps TRBD1 (6 bases). Trimming took off 7 bases at V and 3 bases at J, with 12 bases between the two ends. This CDR3 spans 13 amino acids. Here the CDR3 DNA reads TGTGCCAGCACCCAGGGGCAGGACACTGAAGCTTTCTTT. This gives the protein CASTQGQDTEAFF.

The CDR3 nucleotides are TGTGCCAGCAGTTCAGGGACTAGCGGGACCGAGCAGTACTTC. Its translation: CASSSGTSGTEQYF. The chain has TRBV27 and TRBJ2-7; 13 bases are a match to TRBD2. This CDR3 has 14 residues. Trimming at V came to 4 bases and at J to 6 bases, leaving 3 bases not matched to a gene. CDR1 and CDR2 (germline): MNHEY, SMNVEV (reference sequence).